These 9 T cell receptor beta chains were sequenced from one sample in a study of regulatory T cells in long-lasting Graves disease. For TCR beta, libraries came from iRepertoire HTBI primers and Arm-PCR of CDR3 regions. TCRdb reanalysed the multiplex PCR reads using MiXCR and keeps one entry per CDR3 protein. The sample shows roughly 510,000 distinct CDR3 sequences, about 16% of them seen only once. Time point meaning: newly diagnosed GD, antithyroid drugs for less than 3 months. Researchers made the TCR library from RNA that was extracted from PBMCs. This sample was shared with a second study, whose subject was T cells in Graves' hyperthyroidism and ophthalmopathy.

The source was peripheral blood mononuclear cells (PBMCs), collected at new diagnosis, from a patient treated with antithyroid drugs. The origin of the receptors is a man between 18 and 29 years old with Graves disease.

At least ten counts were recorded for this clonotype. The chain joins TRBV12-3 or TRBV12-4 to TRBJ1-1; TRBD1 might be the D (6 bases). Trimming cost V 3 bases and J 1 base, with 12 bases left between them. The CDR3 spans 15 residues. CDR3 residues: CASSFWGLKNTEAFF. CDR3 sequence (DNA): TGTGCCAGCAGTTTTTGGGGGCTAAAGAACACTGAAGCTTTCTTT.

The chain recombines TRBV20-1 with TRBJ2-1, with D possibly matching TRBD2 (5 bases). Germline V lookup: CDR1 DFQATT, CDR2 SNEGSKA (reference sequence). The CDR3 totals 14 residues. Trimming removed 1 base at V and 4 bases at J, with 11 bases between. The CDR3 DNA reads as TGCAGTGCTAGAGGAGGAAGCGGATACAATGAGCAGTTCTTC. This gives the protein CSARGGSGYNEQFF.

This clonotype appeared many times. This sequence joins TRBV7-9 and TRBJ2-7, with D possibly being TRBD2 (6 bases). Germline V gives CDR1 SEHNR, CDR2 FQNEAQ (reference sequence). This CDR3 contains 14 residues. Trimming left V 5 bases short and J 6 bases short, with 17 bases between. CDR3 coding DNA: TGTGCCAGCAGCGACCGGGACTCCTGGGGCGAGCAGTACTTC. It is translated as CASSDRDSWGEQYF. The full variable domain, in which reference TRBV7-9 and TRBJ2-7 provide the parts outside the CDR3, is DTGVSQNPRHKITKRGQNVTFRCDPISEHNRLYWYRQTLGQGPEFLTYFQNEAQLEKSRLLSDRFSAERPKGSFSTLEIQRTEQGDSAMYLCASSDRDSWGEQYFGPGTRLTVT.

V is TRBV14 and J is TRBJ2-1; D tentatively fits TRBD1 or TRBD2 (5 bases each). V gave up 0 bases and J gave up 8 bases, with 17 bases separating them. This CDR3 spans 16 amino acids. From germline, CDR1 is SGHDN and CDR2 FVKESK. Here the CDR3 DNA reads TGTGCCAGCAGCCAAGACGTTGGGACGGGTTGGGATGAGCAGTTCTTC. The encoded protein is CASSQDVGTGWDEQFF.

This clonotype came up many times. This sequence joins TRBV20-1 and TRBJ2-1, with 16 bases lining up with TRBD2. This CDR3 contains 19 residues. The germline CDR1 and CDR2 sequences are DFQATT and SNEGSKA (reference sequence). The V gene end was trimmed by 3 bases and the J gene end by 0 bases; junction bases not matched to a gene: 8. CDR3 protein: CSARGGGTSGRASYNEQFF. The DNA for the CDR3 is TGCAGTGCTAGGGGGGGAGGGACTAGCGGGAGGGCCTCCTACAATGAGCAGTTCTTC.

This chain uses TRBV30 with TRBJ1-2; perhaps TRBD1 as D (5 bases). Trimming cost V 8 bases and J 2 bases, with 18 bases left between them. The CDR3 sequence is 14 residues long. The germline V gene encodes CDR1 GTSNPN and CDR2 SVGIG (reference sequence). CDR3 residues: CAISWGGLNYGYTF. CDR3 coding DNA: TGTGCCATATCATGGGGGGGACTCAACTATGGCTACACCTTC.

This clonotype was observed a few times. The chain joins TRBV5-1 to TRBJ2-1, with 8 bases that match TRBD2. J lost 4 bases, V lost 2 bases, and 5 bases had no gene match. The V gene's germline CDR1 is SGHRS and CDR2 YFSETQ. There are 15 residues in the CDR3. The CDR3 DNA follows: TGCGCCAGCAGCTTTAAGCGGGAGCGGTACAATGAGCAGTTCTTC. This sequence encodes CASSFKRERYNEQFF. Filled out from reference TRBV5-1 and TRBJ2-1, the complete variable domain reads KAGVTQTPRYLIKTRGQQVTLSCSPISGHRSVSWYQQTPGQGLQFLFEYFSETQRNKGNFPGRFSGRQFSNSRSEMNVSTLELGDSALYLCASSFKRERYNEQFFGPGTRLTVL.

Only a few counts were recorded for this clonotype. Here the CDR3 reads CASSKESFGEQYF. The CDR3 DNA sequence: TGTGCCAGCAGCAAGGAGTCTTTTGGGGAGCAGTACTTC. This chain uses TRBV11-2 with TRBJ2-7, with unresolved D. V shed 5 bases and J shed 7 bases, with 15 bases lying between them. The CDR3 contains 13 residues. In germline, CDR1 is SGHAT, CDR2 FQNNGV.

DNA of the CDR3: TGCAGTGTCACAGTCCCACAGTCTGGAAACACCATATATTTT. Protein sequence: CSVTVPQSGNTIYF. The chain is built from TRBV20-1 and TRBJ1-3, with unresolved D. The germline V and J ends were trimmed by 7 bases and 1 base, with 14 bases remaining between them. This CDR3 is built from 14 residues. CDR1 is DFQATT and CDR2 is SNEGSKA in the germline V gene (reference sequence).